The clone carrying this T cell receptor beta chain showed up many times. Using its own MiXCR run on the 5' RACE reads, TCRdb lists one record per CDR3 protein. Here the sample spans 200,000 or so distinct CDR3 sequences, 15% to 20% being singletons. The sample originates from a study of CD8 T cells in ankylosing spondylitis. The CDR3 runs 14 residues. Germline lookup yields CDR1 MNHEY and CDR2 SVGAGI. Trimming took off 4 bases at V and 0 bases at J, with 10 bases between the two ends. Sequences were obtained from blood, either unsorted or a sorted T cell fraction (not recorded which). The clonotype was recovered from a male donor between 5 and 29 years old with ankylosing spondylitis or in good health (not recorded which). V is TRBV6-5 and J is TRBJ2-7; perhaps TRBD2 as D (5 bases). CDR3 region: CASSFRRDSYEQYF. CDR3 nucleotide sequence: TGTGCCAGCAGTTTCCGACGGGACTCCTACGAGCAGTACTTC.